This T cell receptor (beta chain) stems from a study of shared clonotypes between healthy human individuals. Overall study context: Samples came from a couple of female and a few male donors aged 18 to 49. Study-wide results and limits: Sorted-subset samples were not fully sequenced, rarefaction indicated. Sampling involved blood alone; tissue repertoires likely differ.

Trimming removed 10 bases from V and 5 bases from J; junction bases left unmatched: 3. This CDR3 comprises 12 residues. CDR1 and CDR2 (germline): ENHRY, SYGVKD. On this clone itself: Antigen: not known.

Produced via immunoSEQ multiplex PCR; TCRdb's table is partial and in-frame only. In the table there are roughly 1,500,000 clones, around 98% of which are singletons. The receptor's source is a man aged 25-40 years in good health. Sequencing was carried out using naive CD4+ T cells sorted from blood. Subset noted: CD45RA+ positively selected. The chain combines TRBV10-3 with TRBJ2-7; 12 bases are shared with TRBD2. CDR3 sequence: CATSGRANEQYF. The CDR3 region has the DNA TGTGCCACTAGCGGGAGGGCAAACGAGCAGTACTTC.